This entry lists 26 T cell receptor beta chains sequenced from one sample in a study of shared clonotypes between healthy human individuals. The assay was immunoSEQ multiplex PCR, and TCRdb's table has in-frame clones only and misses some. The data hold about 2,500,000 clones, with approximately 94% observed a single time. The sequenced sample was naive CD4+ T cells sorted from blood. The subset was: CD45RA+ positively selected. The receptors stem from a man between 18 and 35 years old in good health.

The CDR3 nucleotides read TGTGCCATCTGCGGTGGGGTCAATCAGCCCCAGCATTTT. Its translation is CAICGGVNQPQHF. The chain combines TRBV10-3 with TRBJ1-5, with D hard to call. The V gene lost 8 bases and the J gene lost 3 bases, with 11 bases spanning the gap. This CDR3 contains 13 residues. The germline V gene has CDR1 ENHRY and CDR2 SYGVKD.

The gene calls are TRBV2 and TRBJ1-2; 8 nucleotides line up with TRBD1. Germline CDR1 is SNHLY and CDR2 is FYNNEI. The CDR3 runs to 15 residues. V was pared by 5 bases and J by 0 bases, with 5 bases of the junction left unmatched. CDR3 DNA sequence: TGTGCCAGCAGTCCCGGGACAGGACCTAACTATGGCTACACCTTC. Its translation: CASSPGTGPNYGYTF.

The genes are TRBV30 and TRBJ1-2, with TRBD1 as a possible D gene (5 bases). CDR3 size: 15 residues. Germline V gene sequence: CDR1 GTSNPN, CDR2 SVGIG (reference sequence). The germline V and J ends were trimmed by 3 bases and 0 bases, with 14 bases remaining between them. DNA for the CDR3: TGTGCCTGGAGCATTAAGGGGCTCCCTAACTATGGCTACACCTTC. Translating it yields CAWSIKGLPNYGYTF.

This sequence joins TRBV11-2 and TRBJ1-1; no definite D call. The CDR3 length is 16 residues. The V gene lost 5 bases and the J gene lost 0 bases, with 16 bases spanning the gap. Germline CDR1 SGHAT, CDR2 FQNNGV. Here the CDR3 DNA reads TGTGCCAGCAGCCCAGGACGGCTAGCCATGAACACTGAAGCTTTCTTT. Protein product: CASSPGRLAMNTEAFF.

This clone has only one observation. The chain recombines TRBV4-2 with TRBJ2-7; 7 nucleotides agree with TRBD2. Germline V gene data show CDR1 as LGHNA and CDR2 as YNFKEQ. This CDR3 region has 16 residues. V shed 0 bases, J shed 2 bases, and the junction held 7 bases outside the gene matches. The CDR3 nucleotides are TGTGCCAGCAGCCAAGACCTGGCGGGGGAAACCTACGAGCAGTACTTC. Its protein is CASSQDLAGETYEQYF.

The chain links TRBV6-5 to TRBJ1-5; D is perhaps TRBD1 (6 bases). There are 16 residues in the CDR3. Germline-derived CDR1 and CDR2 are MNHEY and SVGAGI. Trimming took 4 bases from V and 7 from J, leaving 20 bases between them. The CDR3 loop reads CASSSLKGTSGQPQHF. CDR3 coding DNA: TGTGCCAGCAGTTCCCTAAAAGGGACATCCGGGCAGCCCCAGCATTTT.

This sequence joins TRBV18 and TRBJ2-2; D is uncertain. The CDR3 has 16 residues. Germline V gene sequence: CDR1 KGHSH, CDR2 LQKENI. Trimming shortened V by 3 bases and J by 0 bases, and 11 bases separated the two germline ends. Here the CDR3 DNA reads TGTGCCAGCTCACCTCTTGGCAGCGCGAACACCGGGGAGCTGTTTTTT. This gives the protein CASSPLGSANTGELFF.

The chain has TRBV7-2 and TRBJ1-1; D not resolved. The V end was cut by 2 bases, the J end by 0 bases, with 7 bases between. CDR3 size: 14 residues. Germline loops: CDR1 SGHTA, CDR2 FQGNSA. The DNA of the CDR3 is TGTGCCAGCAGCTTATTGGAAGTGAACACTGAAGCTTTCTTT. Translation: CASSLLEVNTEAFF.

The chain is built from TRBV5-5 and TRBJ2-2; tentatively, D is TRBD1 (6 bases). The CDR3 extends over 15 amino acids. V lost 1 base and J lost 5, with 12 bases in between. Germline CDR1 is SGHKS and CDR2 is YYEKEE (reference sequence). The CDR3 region has the DNA TGTGCCAGCAGCTTGCTACAGGGTGCGACCGGGGAGCTGTTTTTT. Translated: CASSLLQGATGELFF.

The chain uses TRBV7-2 and TRBJ2-7; D call uncertain. The CDR3 is 11 amino acids. Looked up from germline, CDR1 is SGHTA and CDR2 is FQGNSA. The ends were cut back, 6 bases at V and 7 bases at J, with 10 bases in the middle. The CDR3 bases are TGTGCCAGCAGACAGACCCGGGAGCAGTACTTC. This codes for CASRQTREQYF.

The chain employs TRBV30 and TRBJ1-2; D may be TRBD1 (6 bases). Germline V gives CDR1 GTSNPN, CDR2 SVGIG (reference sequence). V lost 6 bases to trimming and J lost 7 bases, with 24 bases between them. This CDR3 comprises 15 residues. CDR3 nucleotide sequence: TGTGCCTGTGGACTTCCCGGGGGCGCGACGGGTGGCTACACCTTC. Translation: CACGLPGGATGGYTF.

This chain uses TRBV2 with TRBJ2-7, with TRBD2 matching over 9 bases. The CDR3 consists of 15 residues. Losses at the gene ends were 1 base for V and 7 bases for J; bases not matched to a gene: 8. Germline loops: CDR1 SNHLY, CDR2 FYNNEI. The CDR3: CASSEGSSGTREQYF. CDR3 nucleotide sequence: TGTGCCAGCAGTGAAGGGTCTAGCGGGACTAGGGAGCAGTACTTC.

This clone was observed once. The chain joins TRBV5-4 to TRBJ2-7; TRBD2 might be the D (5 bases). Germline CDR1 and CDR2: SGHNT and YYREEE (reference sequence). The CDR3 loop spans 18 amino acids. V shed 2 bases and J shed 0 bases, with 21 bases lying between them. The CDR3 is CASSFGPGSGTPSYEQYF. CDR3 nucleotides: TGTGCCAGCAGCTTCGGTCCCGGATCGGGAACCCCCTCCTACGAGCAGTACTTC.

A few counts support this clone. This chain uses TRBV7-2 with TRBJ1-5, with D unclear. This CDR3 comprises 14 residues. Germline V gives CDR1 SGHTA, CDR2 FQGNSA. V lost 1 base to trimming and J lost 4 bases, with 8 bases between them. The CDR3 DNA follows: TGTGCCAGCAGCTTAGTCCGTATTAATCAGCCCCAGCATTTT. Encoded protein: CASSLVRINQPQHF.

The rearrangement uses TRBV7-2 and TRBJ2-7, with 11 bases that match TRBD2. The CDR3 consists of 16 residues. V lost 4 bases to trimming and J lost 1 base; unmatched junction nucleotides: 6. Germline CDR1 reads SGHTA; CDR2 reads FQGNSA. The CDR3 nucleotides read TGTGCCAGCAGCTCTATAGCGGGAGGGCCTTCCTACGAGCAGTACTTC. Its protein product is CASSSIAGGPSYEQYF.

This rearrangement joins TRBV5-6 to TRBJ2-1; D possibly corresponds to TRBD2 (6 bases). Germline CDR1 SGHDT, CDR2 YYEEEE. The CDR3 sequence is 15 residues long. The V gene lost 5 bases and the J gene lost 6 bases, with 18 bases spanning the gap. CDR3: CASSPNPMGGNEQFF. CDR3 nucleotide sequence: TGTGCCAGCAGTCCCAACCCCATGGGAGGCAATGAGCAGTTCTTC.

This clone came up once. CDR3 coding DNA: TGTGCCAGCAGTGCGGACTCCGTAGCTAATCAGCCCCAGCATTTT. Translated: CASSADSVANQPQHF. The chain recombines TRBV2 with TRBJ1-5; D gene uncertain. With 4 bases removed from V and 4 bases from J, the gap between germline ends came to 14 bases. The CDR3 runs 15 residues. Germline V CDR1 and CDR2: SNHLY, FYNNEI.

The rearrangement links TRBV5-6 to TRBJ2-5, with D perhaps TRBD2 (6 bases). CDR1 and CDR2 from the germline V gene are SGHDT and YYEEEE. V gave up 4 bases and J gave up 2 bases, with 9 bases separating them. CDR3 length equals 13 residues. CDR3 DNA sequence: TGTGCCAGCAGCCAGGGAGGTCAAGAGACCCAGTACTTC. Protein sequence: CASSQGGQETQYF. The full variable domain, with the rest looked up from reference TRBV5-6 and TRBJ2-5, is DAGVTQSPTHLIKTRGQQVTLRCSPKSGHDTVSWYQQALGQGPQFIFQYYEEEERQRGNFPDRFSGHQFPNYSSELNVNALLLGDSALYLCASSQGGQETQYFGPGTRLLVL.

V and J are TRBV2 and TRBJ1-6; 11 nucleotides align to TRBD1. The CDR3 is 14 residues long. CDR1 and CDR2 from the germline V gene are SNHLY and FYNNEI. Germline trimming cut 7 bases from V and 9 bases from J; bases unmatched to any gene: 5. The CDR3 region has the DNA TGTGCCAGCACGGGGACAGGGGGTCGTTCACCCCTCCACTTT. Protein product: CASTGTGGRSPLHF.

V usage is TRBV6-6 and J usage is TRBJ2-7; D is undetermined. The V end lost 6 bases, the J end lost 2 bases, and 11 bases lay between the germline ends. The CDR3 is 13 residues long. Per the germline V gene, CDR1 is MNHNY and CDR2 is SVGAGI (reference sequence). The CDR3 DNA sequence: TGTGCCAGCAGGCCGGGCGGTACCTACGAGCAGTACTTC. This translates into CASRPGGTYEQYF.

The chain has TRBV16 and TRBJ2-3; D might be TRBD2 (7 bases). The CDR3 loop spans 15 amino acids. The germline CDR1 and CDR2 sequences are KGHSY and FQNENV. With 0 bases removed from V and 2 bases from J, the gap between germline ends came to 9 bases. This chain's CDR3 is CASSQSRGATDTQYF. CDR3 sequence (DNA): TGTGCCAGCAGCCAATCTCGGGGGGCCACAGATACGCAGTATTTT.

This chain links TRBV6-1 with TRBJ2-7, with 8 positions matching TRBD1. The trim removed 11 bases at V and 4 bases at J, leaving 10 bases unmatched. CDR3 size: 13 residues. Germline V gives CDR1 MNHNS, CDR2 SASEGT. Here the CDR3 DNA reads TGTGCCTGCTCGCCGGGACAGGAATACGAGCAGTACTTC. Translating it yields CACSPGQEYEQYF.

V and J are TRBV10-3 and TRBJ1-3; possible D gene TRBD1, 5 bases. Germline V gene data show CDR1 as ENHRY and CDR2 as SYGVKD. Trimming removed 4 bases from V and 2 bases from J, with 12 bases in between. CDR3 length: 15 amino acids. This CDR3 reads CAISVPGTTGNTIYF. The CDR3, as DNA: TGTGCCATCAGTGTGCCCGGGACCACTGGAAACACCATATATTTT.

The CDR3 is CASSPKSPGGSTEAFF. The DNA of the CDR3 is TGTGCCAGCTCACCAAAGTCCCCAGGGGGCTCCACTGAAGCTTTCTTT. This chain links TRBV18 with TRBJ1-1; 8 nucleotides match TRBD1. The CDR3 covers 16 residues. After removal of 2 bases from V and 4 bases from J, the junction contained 9 bases not matched to a gene. Germline CDR1 reads KGHSH; CDR2 reads LQKENI.

This sequence joins TRBV6-5 and TRBJ2-3; D remains unclear. The germline V gene encodes CDR1 MNHEY and CDR2 SVGAGI. V lost 8 bases, J lost 3 bases, and 12 bases lay in between. The CDR3 is 13 amino acids. The CDR3 bases are TGTGCCAGCTCCTCGGGCCTAACAGATACGCAGTATTTT. It specifies CASSSGLTDTQYF.

The chain uses TRBV7-2 and TRBJ1-5; the D is unclear. V was trimmed by 2 bases and J by 7 bases, leaving 6 bases between them. The CDR3 loop spans 12 amino acids. CDR1 is SGHTA, CDR2 FQGNSA, per germline. CDR3: CASSLSRQPQHF. CDR3 nucleotide sequence: TGTGCCAGCAGCTTATCTCGGCAGCCCCAGCATTTT. The full variable domain, its missing parts supplied by reference TRBV7-2 and TRBJ1-5, is GAGVSQSPSNKVTEKGKDVELRCDPISGHTALYWYRQSLGQGLEFLIYFQGNSAPDKSGLPSDRFSAERTGGSVSTLTIQRTQQEDSAVYLCASSLSRQPQHFGDGTRLSIL.